The TCR beta chain described here comes from a study of OX40 agonist ivuxolimab in advanced cancers. General study findings and limits: Specificity for antigen went undetermined in the expanded peripheral T cells.

Note on this clone: The antigen remains unidentified.

The assay was immunoSEQ multiplex PCR, and TCRdb's table has in-frame clones only and misses some. Of about 110,000 clones listed, approximately 89% are singletons. V lost 1 base, J lost 13 bases, and 8 bases lay in between. Germline CDR1 and CDR2: LNHNV and YYDKDF (reference sequence). The CDR3 has 11 residues. This chain uses TRBV15 with TRBJ2-4; D unclear. Sequencing used CD4+ or CD8+ T cells sorted from blood, obtained in a trial of the OX40 agonist ivuxolimab. This receptor was obtained from an adult with an advanced solid tumor such as melanoma, head and neck, liver or kidney cancer. CDR3 residues: CATSRAELQYF. The CDR3 region has the DNA TGTGCCACCAGCAGAGCGGAACTCCAGTACTTC.